A selection of T cell receptor beta chains follows, all from one sample in a study of shared clonotypes between healthy human individuals. The assay was immunoSEQ multiplex PCR, and TCRdb's table has in-frame clones only and misses some. This table has 2 million to 2.5 million clones, 85% to 95% appearing once. The sequenced material came from naive CD4+ T cells from PBMCs. These receptors originate from a young man in good health. Some clones in this sample may be carry-over from other donors' samples. Both conserved end residues are part of each CDR3. The order of the fields is clone size, D gene, J gene, V gene, CDR3 protein, CDR3 DNA. The D gene is left open where the match is weak. The size field is filled for only some rows; it gives once, few, many or a size class.

NA | NA | TRBJ2-3 | TRBV7-6 | CASSLSPDTQYF | TGTGCCAGCAGCTTATCCCCAGATACGCAGTATTTT
NA | NA | TRBJ2-5 | TRBV28 | CASSLGGGRWETQYF | TGTGCCAGCAGTTTAGGAGGGGGGAGATGGGAGACCCAGTACTTC
NA | TRBD2 | TRBJ2-7 | TRBV9 | CASSVGRGGPYEQYF | TGTGCCAGCAGCGTAGGTCGGGGGGGCCCCTACGAGCAGTACTTC
NA | TRBD1 | TRBJ2-5 | TRBV5-1 | CASSSQGGETQYF | TGCGCCAGCAGCTCACAGGGGGGAGAGACCCAGTACTTC
once | TRBD1 | TRBJ1-5 | TRBV7-8 | CASSSLDRRERQPQHF | TGTGCCAGCAGCTCCCTGGACAGGAGAGAAAGGCAGCCCCAGCATTTT
NA | NA | TRBJ2-1 | TRBV11-2 | CASAGSSGPYDNEQFF | TGTGCCAGCGCTGGGAGTAGCGGACCGTATGACAATGAGCAGTTCTTC
NA | TRBD1 | TRBJ1-1 | TRBV5-6 | CASSQRQGEGGTEAFF | TGTGCCAGCAGCCAACGACAGGGTGAGGGTGGCACTGAAGCTTTCTTT
NA | NA | TRBJ2-2 | TRBV4-1 | CASSGAPWGYTGELFF | TGCGCCAGCAGCGGAGCCCCATGGGGGTACACCGGGGAGCTGTTTTTT
NA | NA | TRBJ2-2 | TRBV15 | CATSRGSFTPGELFF | TGTGCCACCAGCAGAGGATCGTTCACTCCCGGGGAGCTGTTTTTT
NA | NA | TRBJ2-1 | TRBV30 | CAWSVRSGYNEQFF | TGTGCCTGGAGTGTAAGGTCAGGTTACAATGAGCAGTTCTTC
NA | NA | TRBJ1-2 | TRBV9 | CASSVDGYGYTF | TGTGCCAGCAGCGTAGATGGCTATGGCTACACCTTC
once | NA | TRBJ2-5 | TRBV7-8 | CASSALRETQYF | TGTGCCAGCAGCGCCTTGCGGGAGACCCAGTACTTC
once | TRBD1 | TRBJ2-1 | TRBV6-6 | CASSGPGQPYNEQFF | TGTGCCAGCAGCGGGCCGGGACAGCCCTACAATGAGCAGTTCTTC
NA | NA | TRBJ2-3 | TRBV10-3 | CAISESTAAAQDTQYF | TGTGCCATCAGTGAGTCGACGGCGGCCGCTCAAGATACGCAGTATTTT
NA | NA | TRBJ2-3 | TRBV5-1 | CASSMPLGDTQYF | TGCGCCAGCAGCATGCCCCTGGGAGATACGCAGTATTTT
few | TRBD1 | TRBJ1-1 | TRBV20-1 | CSGTDRGAFF | TGCAGTGGTACCGACAGGGGAGCTTTCTTT
NA | TRBD1 | TRBJ2-7 | TRBV19 | CASSILLGQGRYEQYF | TGTGCCAGTAGTATACTCCTCGGACAGGGAAGGTACGAGCAGTACTTC
NA | NA | TRBJ2-1 | TRBV4-1 | CASSQEFRPYNEQFF | TGCGCCAGCAGCCAAGAATTCCGGCCCTACAATGAGCAGTTCTTC
NA | NA | TRBJ2-7 | TRBV18 | CASSPAPGPYEQYF | TGTGCCAGCTCTCCGGCCCCGGGGCCGTACGAGCAGTACTTC
NA | NA | TRBJ2-5 | TRBV2 | CASSEARGKTQYF | TGTGCCAGCAGTGAAGCGAGGGGAAAGACCCAGTACTTC
once | TRBD1 | TRBJ2-7 | TRBV6-5 | CASSKQGREQYF | TGTGCCAGCAGTAAACAGGGGCGCGAGCAGTACTTC
NA | TRBD2 | TRBJ2-1 | TRBV18 | CASSPIGGSYNEQFF | TGTGCCAGCTCACCAATCGGCGGGAGCTACAATGAGCAGTTCTTC
NA | NA | TRBJ2-5 | TRBV7-6 | CASSLLFGTQETQYF | TGTGCCAGCAGCTTACTTTTCGGAACCCAAGAGACCCAGTACTTC
NA | TRBD2 | TRBJ2-6 | TRBV18 | CASSPLAGVLSGANVLTF | TGTGCCAGCTCCCCGCTAGCGGGAGTCCTATCTGGGGCCAACGTCCTGACTTTC
NA | NA | TRBJ1-2 | TRBV6-5 | CASSYRTGNYGYTF | TGTGCCAGCAGTTATCGTACAGGGAACTATGGCTACACCTTC
NA | TRBD2 | TRBJ2-3 | TRBV28 | CASSLLSGRAHSAYF | TGTGCCAGCAGTTTACTTAGCGGGAGGGCCCACTCTGCGTATTTT
NA | TRBD2 | TRBJ2-7 | TRBV7-2 | CASSYGLAGATSYEQYF | TGTGCCAGCAGCTACGGACTAGCGGGAGCAACATCCTACGAGCAGTACTTC
NA | TRBD2 | TRBJ2-2 | TRBV7-3 | CASSPRGSGSQSNTGELFF | TGTGCCAGCAGCCCCCGCGGTAGCGGGAGCCAATCTAACACCGGGGAGCTGTTTTTT
NA | TRBD1 | TRBJ1-2 | TRBV28 | CASSLPLRQGEDGYTF | TGTGCCAGCAGTTTACCCCTCCGACAGGGGGAGGATGGCTACACCTTC
NA | NA | TRBJ1-2 | TRBV18 | CASSPDGGNGYTF | TGTGCCAGCTCACCAGATGGGGGGAATGGCTACACCTTC
few | NA | TRBJ1-1 | TRBV27 | CASSLSRGLNTEAFF | TGTGCCAGCAGTCTCTCCCGGGGTTTGAACACTGAAGCTTTCTTT
NA | NA | TRBJ1-4 | TRBV6-6 | CASSLDKNEKLFF | TGTGCCAGCAGCCTCGACAAAAATGAAAAACTGTTTTTT
NA | TRBD2 | TRBJ2-2 | TRBV5-4 | CASSFPGLESTGELFF | TGTGCCAGCAGCTTTCCGGGACTAGAATCTACCGGGGAGCTGTTTTTT
NA | TRBD2 | TRBJ2-1 | TRBV5-1 | CASSLGGSIDEQFF | TGCGCCAGCAGCTTGGGCGGGAGTATTGATGAGCAGTTCTTC
once | NA | TRBJ1-2 | TRBV5-8 | CASSLVGLGKRDYTF | TGTGCCAGCAGCTTGGTGGGACTGGGGAAGCGTGACTACACCTTC
NA | NA | TRBJ1-2 | TRBV27 | CASRIRRGNYGYTF | TGTGCCAGCCGAATTAGACGGGGGAACTATGGCTACACCTTC
NA | NA | TRBJ2-3 | TRBV6-5 | CASSLRTGTDTQYF | TGTGCCAGCAGTTTGAGAACCGGTACAGATACGCAGTATTTT
NA | NA | TRBJ2-7 | TRBV25-1 | CASSELDSTGWEQYF | TGTGCCAGCAGTGAATTAGACAGCACCGGCTGGGAGCAGTACTTC
NA | NA | TRBJ2-7 | TRBV7-2 | CASSNYRGSGEQYF | TGTGCCAGCAGCAACTACCGGGGGTCGGGCGAGCAGTACTTC
NA | TRBD1 | TRBJ2-4 | TRBV5-5 | CASSLEPTGLRNIQYF | TGTGCCAGCAGCTTGGAACCGACAGGGTTACGGAACATTCAGTACTTC
NA | TRBD2 | TRBJ2-1 | TRBV7-8 | CASSLTKGSGPHLSYNEQFF | TGTGCCAGCAGCTTGACGAAAGGTAGCGGGCCCCACCTCTCCTACAATGAGCAGTTCTTC
NA | TRBD1 | TRBJ2-1 | TRBV19 | CATGTGLYNEQFF | TGTGCCACCGGGACAGGACTCTACAATGAGCAGTTCTTC